These T cell receptor beta chains were read from a single sample in a study of identical twins. TCRdb processed the 5' RACE reads anew with MiXCR; each CDR3 protein has one entry. The sample shows hundreds of thousands of distinct CDR3 sequences, around 9.6% of them seen only once. Material for sequencing was memory (CD45RO+) T cells sorted from blood. Receptors originate from a woman younger than 35 in good health. Both conserved end residues are part of each CDR3. The order of the fields is D gene, CDR3 length, J gene, V gene, clone size, CDR3 DNA, CDR3 protein. A D gene is named only where the DNA matches it firmly. Clone size is given for some rows only: seen once, a few or many times, or a class if the clone is expanded.

-	15	TRBJ1-6	TRBV11-2	few	TGTGCCAGCAGCTTATCTGATGCCGCTAATTCACCCCTCCACTTT	CASSLSDAANSPLHF
-	12	TRBJ1-2	TRBV7-9	once	TGTGCCAGCAGCCACAAGGTGGGCGGCTACACCTTC	CASSHKVGGYTF
-	16	TRBJ1-4	TRBV4-3	-	TGCGCCAGCAGCCTGAAGGGGGACTTGGGGAAGGAAAAACTGTTTTTT	CASSLKGDLGKEKLFF
TRBD2	16	TRBJ2-4	TRBV6-2/TRBV6-3	-	TGTGCCAGCAGTAGAACAGCGGGAGAGGCCAAAAACATTCAGTACTTC	CASSRTAGEAKNIQYF
-	13	TRBJ2-5	TRBV12-3/TRBV12-4	few	TGTGCCAGCAGTTTGGACTTGGAAGAGACCCAGTACTTC	CASSLDLEETQYF
TRBD2	16	TRBJ2-1	TRBV30	few	TGTGCCTGGAGCCCCCTAGGACTAGCGGCGTACAATGAGCAGTTCTTC	CAWSPLGLAAYNEQFF
TRBD1	15	TRBJ2-7	TRBV12-3/TRBV12-4	few	TGTGCCAGCAGTGGCCCGGGACAGGGAACCTACGAGCAGTACTTC	CASSGPGQGTYEQYF
-	14	TRBJ2-5	TRBV20-1	many	TGCAGTGCTAGAGCGCCCGCGGTCCAAGAGACCCAGTACTTC	CSARAPAVQETQYF
TRBD1	14	TRBJ2-7	TRBV20-1	-	TGCAGTGCTTACCAAACGCTGACAGGGGGTTATCAGTACTTC	CSAYQTLTGGYQYF
-	12	TRBJ1-1	TRBV12-3/TRBV12-4	many	TGTGCCAGCAGTTTCGTCACAGGGCCAGCTTTCTTT	CASSFVTGPAFF
-	15	TRBJ1-1	TRBV18	-	TGTGCCAGCTCCCCTAACAGGGCGACGAACACTGAAGCTTTCTTT	CASSPNRATNTEAFF
TRBD2	15	TRBJ2-5	TRBV6-2/TRBV6-3	-	TGTGCCAGCAGTTACTCTCTAGCGGTACAAGAGACCCAGTACTTC	CASSYSLAVQETQYF
-	14	TRBJ1-2	TRBV11-1	-	TGTGCCAGCAGCTTGACAGGCACTAACTATGGCTACACCTTC	CASSLTGTNYGYTF
-	13	TRBJ1-1	TRBV10-3	few	TGTGCCATCAGTGGAGTAGAGAACACTGAAGCTTTCTTT	CAISGVENTEAFF
TRBD1	13	TRBJ2-7	TRBV5-1	-	TGCGCCAGCAGCGTCGACAGGGGGTATGAGCAGTACTTC	CASSVDRGYEQYF
-	15	TRBJ2-7	TRBV4-2	many	TGTGCCAGCAGCCAAGAGAGACAGTCGACCTACGAGCAGTACTTC	CASSQERQSTYEQYF
TRBD1	13	TRBJ2-5	TRBV19	-	TGTGCCTCGACAGGGGGGGGTGTCAAGACCCAGTACTTC	CASTGGGVKTQYF
TRBD1	15	TRBJ1-2	TRBV19	few	TGTGCCAGTAGTAAAGCCGGGACAGGCTACTATGGCTACACCTTC	CASSKAGTGYYGYTF
-	15	TRBJ2-1	TRBV29-1	-	TGCAGCGTTGAGAGCGGGACAGGCCCGTACGGGGAGCAGTTCTTC	CSVESGTGPYGEQFF
TRBD1	14	TRBJ1-1	TRBV6-1	few	TGTGCCACCGACGAACAGGGGGCGCGGACTGAAGCTTTCTTT	CATDEQGARTEAFF
-	13	TRBJ1-5	TRBV2	few	TGTGCCAGCACCAATGGGCAGAATCAGCCCCAGCATTTT	CASTNGQNQPQHF
-	15	TRBJ1-2	TRBV20-1	-	TGCAGTGCTATTCTGGAGGGGGGAAGAAAAGATGGCTACACCTTC	CSAILEGGRKDGYTF
-	15	TRBJ2-7	TRBV9	many	TGTGCCAGCAGCGTAGTCGGCGGAGACCTCTACGAGCAGTACTTC	CASSVVGGDLYEQYF
-	17	TRBJ2-1	TRBV3-1	-	TGTGCCAGCTCCAAGCAGGTCCCTTGGGCACCTGGTAGTGAGCAGTTCTTC	CASSKQVPWAPGSEQFF
-	14	TRBJ2-7	TRBV20-1	few	TGCAGTGCTAGAGTCGGGTCGGCGATCTACGAGCAGTACTTC	CSARVGSAIYEQYF
-	14	TRBJ2-1	TRBV28	few	TGTGCCAGCAGTTCTGGGACTTTCAACAATGAGCAGTTCTTC	CASSSGTFNNEQFF
-	14	TRBJ1-1	TRBV11-3	few	TGTGCCAGCAGCCGCGGTGGGGGGGTCACTGAAGCTTTCTTT	CASSRGGGVTEAFF
-	13	TRBJ1-3	TRBV10-3	few	TGTGCCATCGAGAGGGGAACTGGCAACACCATATATTTT	CAIERGTGNTIYF